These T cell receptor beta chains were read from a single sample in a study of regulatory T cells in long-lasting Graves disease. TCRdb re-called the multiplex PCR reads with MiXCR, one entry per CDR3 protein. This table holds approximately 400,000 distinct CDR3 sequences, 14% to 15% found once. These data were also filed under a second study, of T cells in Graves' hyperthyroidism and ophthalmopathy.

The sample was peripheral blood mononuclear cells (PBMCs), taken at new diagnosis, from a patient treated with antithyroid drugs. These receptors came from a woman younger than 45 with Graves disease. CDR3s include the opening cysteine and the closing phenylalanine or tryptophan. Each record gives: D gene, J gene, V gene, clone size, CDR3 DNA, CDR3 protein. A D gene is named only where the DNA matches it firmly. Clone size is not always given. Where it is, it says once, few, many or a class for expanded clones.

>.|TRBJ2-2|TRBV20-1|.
TGCAGTGCTAGGGACAATGCCGGGGAGCTGTTTTTT
CSARDNAGELFF
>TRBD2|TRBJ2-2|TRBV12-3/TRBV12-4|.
TGTGCCAGCAGTTTAGCGCGTAGCGGGACGGTCACCGGGGAGCTGTTTTTT
CASSLARSGTVTGELFF
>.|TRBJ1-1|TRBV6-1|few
TGTGCCAGCAGCCCCTCCACCTGGGGAACTGAAGCTTTCTTT
CASSPSTWGTEAFF
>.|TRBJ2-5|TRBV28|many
TGTGCCAGCAGTCCCCTTGGGTCCGAAGAGACCCAGTACTTC
CASSPLGSEETQYF
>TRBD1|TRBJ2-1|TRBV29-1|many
TGCAGCATACCGGGACAGGGCGGTAATGAGCAGTTCTTC
CSIPGQGGNEQFF
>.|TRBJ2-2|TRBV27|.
TGTGCCAGCACCGGGGGTCCGAACACCGGGGAGCCGTTTTTT
CASTGGPNTGEPFF
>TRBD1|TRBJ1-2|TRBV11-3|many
TGTGCCAGCAGCCATAGGACAGGGGGCTATGGCTACACCTTC
CASSHRTGGYGYTF
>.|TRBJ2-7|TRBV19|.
TGTGCCAGTAGTATTGCCCAAATGGCCTACGAGCAGTACTTC
CASSIAQMAYEQYF
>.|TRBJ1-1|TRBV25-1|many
TGTGCCAGCAGTGAACGGGAGAACACTGAAGCTTTCTTT
CASSERENTEAFF
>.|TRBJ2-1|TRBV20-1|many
TGCAGTACTGGTTCCTCCTACAATGAGCAGTTCTTC
CSTGSSYNEQFF
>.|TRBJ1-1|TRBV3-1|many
TGTGCCAGCAGCCCCCGACCTGGGACACCAATTGAAGCTTTCTTT
CASSPRPGTPIEAFF
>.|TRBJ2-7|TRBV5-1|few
TGCGCCAGCAGCTTGAATCGACAGACCTACGAGCAGTACTTC
CASSLNRQTYEQYF
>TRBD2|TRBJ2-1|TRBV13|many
TGTGCCAGCAGCGAAGCGGGAGTGAGGAATGAGCAGTTCTTC
CASSEAGVRNEQFF
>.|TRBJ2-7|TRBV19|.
TGTGCCAGTAGTATAGGTGGGAGGTACGAGCAGTACTTC
CASSIGGRYEQYF
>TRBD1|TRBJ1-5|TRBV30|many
TGTGCCTGGAGTCTCAGGGGGCTCGGACGTTCCCAGCCCCAGCATTTT
CAWSLRGLGRSQPQHF
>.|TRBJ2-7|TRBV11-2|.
TGTGCCAGCAGCTCTACCCGGCAGTCCTACGAGCAGTACTTC
CASSSTRQSYEQYF
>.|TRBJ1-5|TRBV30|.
TGTGCCTGGAGTGTAGGGGATGCGGGCAATCAGCCCCAGCATTTT
CAWSVGDAGNQPQHF
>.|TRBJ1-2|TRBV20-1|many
TGCAGTGCTAGAGTCTGGGACACGATTAACTATGGCTACACCTTC
CSARVWDTINYGYTF
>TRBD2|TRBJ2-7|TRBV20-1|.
TGCAGTGCCGGACTAGCGGGAGGATCCTACGAGCAGTACTTC
CSAGLAGGSYEQYF
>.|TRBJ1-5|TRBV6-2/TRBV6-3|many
TGTGCCAGCAGTTACCTCCCGGCGGGCAATCAGCCCCAGCATTTT
CASSYLPAGNQPQHF
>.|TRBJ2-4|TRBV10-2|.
TGCGCCAGCAGTGAGACCGGGACTCAGTACTTC
CASSETGTQYF
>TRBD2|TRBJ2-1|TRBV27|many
TGTGCCAGCAGTTTGGGGGGACTAGCGGGAGCATGGGGGCAGTTCTTC
CASSLGGLAGAWGQFF
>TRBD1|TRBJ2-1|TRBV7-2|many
TGTGCCAGCAGCTTAGAACCGCCCCTGGGGACAGGGACCATTGGGGAAAATGAGCAGTTCTTC
CASSLEPPLGTGTIGENEQFF
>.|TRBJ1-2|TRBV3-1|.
TGTGCCAGCAGCCTGGGGGACTTAGATGGCTACACCTTC
CASSLGDLDGYTF
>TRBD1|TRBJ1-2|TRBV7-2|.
TGTGCCAGCAACACCCGGGACAGGGGGCGGCATGGCTACACCTTC
CASNTRDRGRHGYTF
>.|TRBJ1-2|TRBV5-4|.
TGTGCCAGCAGATTCGGTGCGGTAGGCGGCTACACCTTC
CASRFGAVGGYTF
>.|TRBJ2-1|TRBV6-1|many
TGTGCCAGCAGTCAAACGGGATTCTACAATGAGCAGTTCTTC
CASSQTGFYNEQFF
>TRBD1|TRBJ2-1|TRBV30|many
TGTGCCTGGAGTCCCGGGACAGGGGTGGATGAGCAGTTCTTC
CAWSPGTGVDEQFF
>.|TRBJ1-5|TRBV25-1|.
TGTGCCAGCAGTGACCCCGGGTCAGCATATCAGCCCCAGCATTTT
CASSDPGSAYQPQHF
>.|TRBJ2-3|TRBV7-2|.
TGTGCCAGCAGCTTACGCGGGTCCGCAGATACGCAGTATTTT
CASSLRGSADTQYF
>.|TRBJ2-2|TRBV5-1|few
TGCGCCAGCAATCAGGCCGGGGAGCTGTTTTTT
CASNQAGELFF
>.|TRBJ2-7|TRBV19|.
TGTGCCAGTAGTATCGGGACACACCGCTACGAGCAGTACTTC
CASSIGTHRYEQYF
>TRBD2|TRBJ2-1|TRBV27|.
TGTGCCAGCAGTCTACCCTGGCGGGAGGCTTACAATGAGCAGTTCTTC
CASSLPWREAYNEQFF
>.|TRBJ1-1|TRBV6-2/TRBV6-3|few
TGTGCCAGCAGTTACGGCGGTTTAGTCACTGAAGCTTTCTTT
CASSYGGLVTEAFF
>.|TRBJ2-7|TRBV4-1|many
TGCGCCAGCAGCCAAGATGTGGCAGTAGTATCCTACGAGCAGTACTTC
CASSQDVAVVSYEQYF
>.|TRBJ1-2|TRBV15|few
TGTGCCACCAGCAGAGGGGCCCCGAATGGCTACACCTTC
CATSRGAPNGYTF
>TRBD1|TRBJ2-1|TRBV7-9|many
TGTGCCAGCAGCTTAGCGACGACAGGGGCCCGCCATGAGCAGTTCTTC
CASSLATTGARHEQFF
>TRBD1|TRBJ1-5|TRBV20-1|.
TGCAGTGCTAGAGATTCGACAGGGGGCGAGGCTCAGCCCCAGCATTTT
CSARDSTGGEAQPQHF